This is a list of T cell receptor beta chains from one sample in a study of vaccination and CD4 T cells after COVID-19. TCRdb ran MiXCR on the PCR reads and lists one entry per CDR3 protein. The table lists roughly 17,000 distinct CDR3 sequences, under 65% of them singletons, with 3% to 4.5% in the top ten. The antigens of these receptors remain unknown. The sequenced sample was CD4+ T cells from blood, cultured in vitro, obtained before SARS-CoV-2 vaccination. Receptors were obtained from a human donor who had recovered from COVID-19. CDR3s include the opening cysteine and the closing phenylalanine or tryptophan. A D gene is named only where the DNA matches it firmly. Size tells how often a clone was seen (once, few, many) or the class of an expanded clone, and some rows leave it out.

j_gene | abundance | v_gene | d_gene | CDR3nt | CDR3aa
TRBJ1-1 | - | TRBV7-2 | - | TGTGCCAGCAGCTTAAGCATAGCCACTGAAGCTTTCTTT | CASSLSIATEAFF
TRBJ1-5 | few | TRBV20-1 | - | TGCAGTGGGACAGTCCTAAATCAGCCCCAGCATTTT | CSGTVLNQPQHF
TRBJ2-7 | few | TRBV19 | - | TGTGCCAGTAGACCACGGGGGGCGAGCGGGCAGTACTTC | CASRPRGASGQYF
TRBJ2-3 | - | TRBV20-1 | - | TGCAGTGCTGTGGGGGCCCACACAGATACGCAGTATTTT | CSAVGAHTDTQYF
TRBJ1-5 | - | TRBV6-1 | TRBD1 | TGTGCCAGCAGTACCTCGGGACAGGGATATCAGCCCCAGCATTTT | CASSTSGQGYQPQHF
TRBJ2-5 | once | TRBV28 | - | TGTGCCAGCAGTCGATACGGGACACGGCCCGGAGAGACCCAGTACTTC | CASSRYGTRPGETQYF
TRBJ2-1 | - | TRBV7-9 | - | TGTGCCAGCAGCTTAGCCGGGACTGATAATGAGCAGTTCTTC | CASSLAGTDNEQFF
TRBJ2-3 | - | TRBV19 | TRBD2 | TGTGCCAGTTGGAATAGCGGGGGGGCCGTAGATACGCAGTATTTT | CASWNSGGAVDTQYF
TRBJ1-2 | - | TRBV5-4 | TRBD1 | TGTGCCAGCAGCCATACAGGGGCCCATGGCTACACCTTC | CASSHTGAHGYTF
TRBJ2-3 | once | TRBV27 | - | TGTGCCAGCAGTCAAACGGGAGTAGCTGCAGATACGCAGTATTTT | CASSQTGVAADTQYF
TRBJ1-4 | - | TRBV6-5 | - | TGTGCCAGCAGTTTGAACAGTGGCGAAAAACTGTTTTTT | CASSLNSGEKLFF
TRBJ1-1 | few | TRBV6-2/TRBV6-3 | - | TGTGCCAGCAGAACGGAGGGTCCGGGCACTGAAGCTTTCTTT | CASRTEGPGTEAFF
TRBJ2-7 | few | TRBV20-1 | - | TGCAGTGCTAAGCTAGCCGGGCCCTACGAGCAGTACTTC | CSAKLAGPYEQYF
TRBJ1-1 | - | TRBV28 | - | TGTGCCAGCAGATACATGAACACTGAAGCTTTCTTT | CASRYMNTEAFF
TRBJ2-3 | - | TRBV21-1 | - | - | CASSKAWGEGTDTQYF
TRBJ1-2 | - | TRBV19 | - | TGTGCCAGTAGCTTACCACAGGGAAACTATGGCTACACCTTC | CASSLPQGNYGYTF
TRBJ2-1 | few | TRBV5-1 | - | TGCGCCAGCAGCTTGACCGGGAGAAGTACTGAGCAGTTCTTC | CASSLTGRSTEQFF